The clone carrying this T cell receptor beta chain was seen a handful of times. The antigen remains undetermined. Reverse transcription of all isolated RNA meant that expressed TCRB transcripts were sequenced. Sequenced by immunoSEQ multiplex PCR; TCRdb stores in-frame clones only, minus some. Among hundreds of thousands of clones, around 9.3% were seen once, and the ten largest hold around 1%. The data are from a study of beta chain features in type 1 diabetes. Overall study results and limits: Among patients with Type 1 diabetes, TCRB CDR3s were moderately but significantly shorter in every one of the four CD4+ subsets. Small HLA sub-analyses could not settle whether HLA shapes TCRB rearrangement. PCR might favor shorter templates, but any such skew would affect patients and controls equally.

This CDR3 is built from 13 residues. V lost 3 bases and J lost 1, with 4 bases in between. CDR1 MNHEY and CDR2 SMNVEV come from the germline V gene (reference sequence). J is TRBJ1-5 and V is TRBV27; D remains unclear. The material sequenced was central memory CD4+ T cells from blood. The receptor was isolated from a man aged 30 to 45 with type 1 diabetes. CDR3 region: CASSLWSNQPQHF. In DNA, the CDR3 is TGTGCCAGCAGTTTGTGGAGCAATCAGCCCCAGCATTTT.